The 9 T cell receptor beta chains given below trace back to one sample, sequenced in a study of T-cell memory formation after mild COVID-19. One entry per CDR3 protein, called by TCRdb with MiXCR from the 5' RACE reads. The table lists around 450,000 distinct CDR3 sequences, 20% of them singletons. The sample comprised PBMCs or a T cell subset sorted from them (not recorded which). These receptors originate from an adult woman who had mild COVID-19 (a few samples of this study predate the infection). Cell type and time point are not known.

The rearrangement uses TRBV3-1 and TRBJ1-4; the D gene is possibly TRBD1 (5 bases). The CDR3 sequence is 16 residues long. Deletions cut 3 bases from V and 7 bases from J, with 18 bases between. CDR1 and CDR2 from the germline V gene are LGHDT and YNNKEL (reference sequence). The chain's CDR3 is CASSHARDLNREKLFF. CDR3 nucleotide sequence: TGTGCCAGCAGCCACGCCCGGGACTTGAACCGTGAAAAACTGTTTTTT.

This clonotype was seen more than once but under ten times. The rearrangement uses TRBV28 and TRBJ2-5; no clear D. Trimming removed 3 bases from V and 4 bases from J, with 15 bases in between. This CDR3 has 15 amino acids. Germline assignment: CDR1 MDHEN and CDR2 SYDVKM. This CDR3 is CASSFRSWFVETQYF. CDR3 bases: TGTGCCAGCAGTTTTCGTTCGTGGTTCGTAGAGACCCAGTACTTC.

This clonotype was seen many times. The chain employs TRBV29-1 and TRBJ2-5; TRBD1 is a possible D gene (5 bases). This CDR3 has 13 amino acids. V was trimmed by 2 bases and J by 5 bases, leaving 12 bases between them. The germline V gene has CDR1 SQVTM and CDR2 ANQGSEA. The CDR3 protein is CSVERDPGETQYF. The DNA of the CDR3 is TGCAGCGTTGAACGCGACCCAGGGGAGACCCAGTACTTC.

This clonotype was counted only a few times. The genes are TRBV6-6 and TRBJ2-5; possible D gene TRBD1, 5 bases. Germline CDR1 reads MNHNY; CDR2 reads SVGAGI (reference sequence). Trimming shortened V by 1 base and J by 5 bases, and 14 bases separated the two germline ends. The CDR3 is made up of 15 amino acids. The CDR3 protein is CASSYLAGRAETQYF. CDR3 sequence (DNA): TGTGCCAGCAGTTACTTGGCAGGGCGAGCCGAGACCCAGTACTTC.

The chain has TRBV7-3 and TRBJ2-3; D ambiguous. The CDR3 consists of 16 residues. In germline, CDR1 is SGHTA, CDR2 FQGTGA. V lost 3 bases to trimming and J lost 0 bases, with 13 bases between them. CDR3 coding DNA: TGTGCCAGCAGCTTTGCGCTCACCACCAGCACAGATACGCAGTATTTT. Protein sequence: CASSFALTTSTDTQYF.

The chain joins TRBV3-1 to TRBJ1-2, with 7 bases matching TRBD1. V shed 7 bases, J shed 2 bases, and the junction held 7 bases outside the gene matches. CDR1 is LGHDT, CDR2 YNNKEL, per germline (reference sequence). This CDR3 has 14 amino acids. Here the CDR3 DNA reads TGTGCCAGCAAAGACAGGGATCGCAACTATGGCTACACCTTC. Translation gives CASKDRDRNYGYTF.

This clonotype appeared many times. V gene TRBV18 combines with J gene TRBJ1-2; the D gene is possibly TRBD1 (5 bases). This CDR3 has 14 residues. Germline lookup yields CDR1 KGHSH and CDR2 LQKENI. V was pared by 2 bases and J by 4 bases, with 11 bases between. DNA of the CDR3: TGTGCCAGCTCACCATCCGGGGGAAGCTATGGCTACACCTTC. It codes for CASSPSGGSYGYTF.

This chain connects TRBV12-3 or TRBV12-4 to TRBJ2-3; the D gene is possibly TRBD2 (6 bases). CDR3 length: 15 residues. The V gene lost 3 bases and the J gene lost 0 bases, with 10 bases spanning the gap. The CDR3 DNA reads TGTGCCAGCAGTTTGGGGGGTAAGAGCACAGATACGCAGTATTTT. Amino acid sequence: CASSLGGKSTDTQYF.

This clonotype was recorded a few times. The chain links TRBV5-3 to TRBJ1-1, with D possibly being TRBD1 (6 bases). TRBV5-3 is filed as an ORF, its function uncertain. V shed 7 bases and J shed 8 bases, with 27 bases lying between them. The CDR3 runs to 16 residues. CDR3 region: CARPIGGTLPWSEAFF. CDR3 DNA sequence: TGTGCCAGACCGATCGGGGGGACACTACCTTGGAGCGAAGCTTTCTTT.